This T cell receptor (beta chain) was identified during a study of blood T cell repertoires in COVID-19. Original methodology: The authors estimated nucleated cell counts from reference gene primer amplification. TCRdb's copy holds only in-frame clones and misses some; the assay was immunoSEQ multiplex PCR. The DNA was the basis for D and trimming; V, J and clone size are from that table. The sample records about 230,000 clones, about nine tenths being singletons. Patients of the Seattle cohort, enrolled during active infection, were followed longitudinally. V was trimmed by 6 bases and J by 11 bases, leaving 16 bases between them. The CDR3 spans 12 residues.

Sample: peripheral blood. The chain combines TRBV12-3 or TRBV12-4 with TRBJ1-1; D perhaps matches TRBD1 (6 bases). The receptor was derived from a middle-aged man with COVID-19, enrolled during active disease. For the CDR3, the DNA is TGTGCCAGCAGGCGAGACAGGAGCTCGGCTTTCTTT. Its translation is CASRRDRSSAFF.